The 2 T cell receptor beta chains presented below share a single source sample, sequenced in a study of blood T cell repertoires in COVID-19 (TCRdb year 2020). The library was produced with the immunoSEQ multiplex PCR assay. The clones in this table, taken by TCRdb from immuneACCESS, are in-frame only. Not every clone is retained; where verified, under half of the shortfall comes from an unresolved V gene, and the cause of the rest is unknown. The sample table shows 150,000 to 190,000 clones, and 80% are seen once. Clones ranked in the top ten supply just over 0.55% of the sample. Specimen: peripheral blood. Source of these receptors: a man in his 60s with acute or convalescent COVID-19.

The CDR3 DNA reads as TGTGCCAGCAGCCATTTGGAGAGCTCCTACAATGAGCAGTTCTTC. It specifies CASSHLESSYNEQFF. The V and J genes are TRBV14 and TRBJ2-1, with D unclear. The CDR3 consists of 15 residues. V lost 3 bases and J 0 bases, leaving 9 bases between the germline ends. The V gene's germline CDR1 is SGHDN and CDR2 FVKESK.

The chain has TRBV10-1 and TRBJ2-1, with D maybe TRBD2 (6 bases). Germline CDR1 reads WNHNN; CDR2 reads SYGVQD (reference sequence). This CDR3 is 16 amino acids long. Trimming shortened V by 7 bases and J by 5 bases, and 21 bases separated the two germline ends. The chain's CDR3 is CASISHSTRLHNEQFF. For the CDR3, the DNA is TGCGCCAGCATCTCCCATTCGACTAGACTCCACAATGAGCAGTTCTTC.